This TCR beta chain was observed in a study of cytomegalovirus exposure and HLA in healthy donors. Germline CDR1 reads KGHSH; CDR2 reads LQKENI. Trimming at V came to 6 bases and at J to 12 bases, leaving 7 bases not matched to a gene. This CDR3 is built from 12 residues. PCR involved 60 Vbeta and 13 Jbeta primers. Sequencing used immunoSEQ multiplex PCR; TCRdb keeps in-frame clones, though not all of them. This table holds approximately 110,000 clones, around 67% found once. The chain couples TRBV18 to TRBJ2-1; 8 bases map to TRBD2. Specimen: PBMCs. This sequence originates from a woman aged 40 to 50 in good health and CMV-seronegative. DNA for the CDR3: TGTGCCAGCTCCCCGGGGGGGCAACGGCAGTTCTTC. It codes for CASSPGGQRQFF.